This T cell receptor (beta chain) was profiled in a study of blood T cell repertoires in COVID-19. The germline V gene has CDR1 SGDLS and CDR2 YYNGEE. This CDR3 is 15 amino acids long. The ends lost 2 bases at V and 6 bases at J; junction bases unmatched: 6. Profiled with immunoSEQ multiplex PCR; TCRdb holds only in-frame clones, not every one. The top ten hold 1.3% of the sample, which has 220,000 or so clones, roughly 80% seen once. The source of this sequence is a woman aged 35 to 49 with acute COVID-19. The material sequenced was PBMCs or T cells enriched from blood (not recorded which). The chain uses TRBV9 and TRBJ2-1; 9 nucleotides agree with TRBD2. This CDR3 reads CASSVSGTSPNEQFF. CDR3 in DNA: TGTGCCAGCAGCGTGTCCGGGACTAGCCCCAATGAGCAGTTCTTC. The full variable domain, completed using reference TRBV9 and TRBJ2-1, is DSGVTQTPKHLITATGQRVTLRCSPRSGDLSVYWYQQSLDQGLQFLIQYYNGEERAKGNILERFSAQQFPDLHSELNLSSLELGDSALYFCASSVSGTSPNEQFFGPGTRLTVL.